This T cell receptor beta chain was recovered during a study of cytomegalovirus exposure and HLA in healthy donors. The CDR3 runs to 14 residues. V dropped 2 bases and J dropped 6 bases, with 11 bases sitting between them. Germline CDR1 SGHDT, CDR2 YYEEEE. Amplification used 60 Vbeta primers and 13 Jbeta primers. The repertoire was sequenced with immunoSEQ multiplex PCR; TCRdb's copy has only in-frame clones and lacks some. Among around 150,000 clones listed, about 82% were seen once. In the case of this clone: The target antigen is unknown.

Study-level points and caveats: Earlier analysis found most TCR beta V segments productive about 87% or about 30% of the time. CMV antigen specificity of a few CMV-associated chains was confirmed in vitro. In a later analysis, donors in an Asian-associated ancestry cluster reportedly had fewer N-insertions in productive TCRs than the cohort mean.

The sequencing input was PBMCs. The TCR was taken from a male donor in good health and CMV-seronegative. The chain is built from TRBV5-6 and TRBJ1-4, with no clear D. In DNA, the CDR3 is TGTGCCAGCAGCTTACGCGCCCGGTATGAAAAACTGTTTTTT. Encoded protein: CASSLRARYEKLFF.